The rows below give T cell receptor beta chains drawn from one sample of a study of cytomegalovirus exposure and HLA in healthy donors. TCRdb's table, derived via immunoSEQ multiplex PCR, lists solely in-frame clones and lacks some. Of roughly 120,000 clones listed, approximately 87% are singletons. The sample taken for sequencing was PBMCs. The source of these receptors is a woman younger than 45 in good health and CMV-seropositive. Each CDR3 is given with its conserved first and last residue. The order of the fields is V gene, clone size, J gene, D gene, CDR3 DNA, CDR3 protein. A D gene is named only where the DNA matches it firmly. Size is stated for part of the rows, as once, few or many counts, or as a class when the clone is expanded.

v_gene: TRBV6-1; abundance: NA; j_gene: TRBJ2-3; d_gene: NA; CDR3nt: TGTGCCAGCAGTAGGGGGGATACGCAGTATTTT; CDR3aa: CASSRGDTQYF
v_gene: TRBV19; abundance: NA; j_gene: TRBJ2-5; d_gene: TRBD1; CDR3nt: TGTGCCAGTAGTGTCGGACAGGGGGTTTTGGAGACCCAGTACTTC; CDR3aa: CASSVGQGVLETQYF
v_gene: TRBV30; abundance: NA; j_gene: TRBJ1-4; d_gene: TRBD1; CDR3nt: TGTGCCTGGAGTCCCGGGACAGTCGCAACTAATGAAAAACTGTTTTTT; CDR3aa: CAWSPGTVATNEKLFF
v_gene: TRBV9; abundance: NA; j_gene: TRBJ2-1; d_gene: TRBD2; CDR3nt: TGTGCCAGCAGCGTAGCGGTTAGCGGGTGGTACAATGAGCAGTTCTTC; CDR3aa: CASSVAVSGWYNEQFF
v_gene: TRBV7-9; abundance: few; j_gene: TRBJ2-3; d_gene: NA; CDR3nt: TGTGCCAGCAGCTCAACAGATACGCAGTATTTT; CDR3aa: CASSSTDTQYF
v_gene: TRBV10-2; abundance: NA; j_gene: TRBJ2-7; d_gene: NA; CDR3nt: TGCGCCAGCAGTGAGTCGGCCGCCTACGAGCAGTACTTC; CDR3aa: CASSESAAYEQYF
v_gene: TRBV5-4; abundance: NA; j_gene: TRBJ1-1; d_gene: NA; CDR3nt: TGTGCCAGCAGCTTGGACTACGCTACAGGGTCGGCTGAAGCTTTCTTT; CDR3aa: CASSLDYATGSAEAFF
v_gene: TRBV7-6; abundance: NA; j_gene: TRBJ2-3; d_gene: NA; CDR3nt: TGTGCCAGCAGCTTAGGAGGGTACTCTAGCACAGATACGCAGTATTTT; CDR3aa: CASSLGGYSSTDTQYF
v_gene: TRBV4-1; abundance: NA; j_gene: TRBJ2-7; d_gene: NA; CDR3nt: TGCGCCAGCAGCCAAGGTGACTATGCGACCGCCGAGCAGTACTTC; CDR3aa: CASSQGDYATAEQYF
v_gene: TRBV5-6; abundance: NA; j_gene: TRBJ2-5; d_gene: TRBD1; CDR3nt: TGTGCCAGCAGCTATATGACAGGGAAGGAGACCCAGTACTTC; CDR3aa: CASSYMTGKETQYF
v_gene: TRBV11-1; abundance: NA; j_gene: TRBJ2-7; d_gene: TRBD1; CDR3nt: TGTGCCAGCAGCTACGGGACAGGGAGTCCTGACGAGCAGTACTTC; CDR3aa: CASSYGTGSPDEQYF
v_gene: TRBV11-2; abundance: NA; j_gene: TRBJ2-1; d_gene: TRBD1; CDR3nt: TGTGCCAGCAGCTCGAGGACAGGGGGCTACAATGAGCAGTTCTTC; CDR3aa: CASSSRTGGYNEQFF
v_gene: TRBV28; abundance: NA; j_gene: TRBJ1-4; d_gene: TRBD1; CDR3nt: TGTGCCAGCAGTATTGCGGGGGGACAGGGCGCTGGAAGACTGTTTTTT; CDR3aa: CASSIAGGQGAGRLFF
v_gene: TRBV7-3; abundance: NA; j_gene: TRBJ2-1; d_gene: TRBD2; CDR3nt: TGTGCCAGCAGGGGACTAGCGGCGAGCTCCTACAATGAGCAGTTCTTC; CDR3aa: CASRGLAASSYNEQFF
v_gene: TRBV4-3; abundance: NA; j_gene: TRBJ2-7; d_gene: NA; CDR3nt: TGCGCCAGCAGCCCGCTAATAGCTTCCTACGAGCAGTACTTC; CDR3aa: CASSPLIASYEQYF
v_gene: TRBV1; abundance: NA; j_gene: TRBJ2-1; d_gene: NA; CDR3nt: TGCACCAGCAGCCAAGAGACGGGAGGGCCGGCCAATGAGCAGTTCTTC; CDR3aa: CTSSQETGGPANEQFF